The present T cell receptor beta chain was sequenced within a study of PD-1 blockade in classical Hodgkin lymphoma. The study's findings and limits: By C4D1 there was a significant rise in CD4+ TCR diversity but not in CD8+ TCR diversity. When set against healthy donors, newly diagnosed patients were reported to show lower baseline TCR diversity. Although disease activity or prior therapy may be involved, causes of the repertoire differences remain undefined.

Every patient relapsed after autologous stem cell transplantation, and brentuximab vedotin exposure varied. Germline-derived CDR1 and CDR2 are ENHRY and SYGVKD. The CDR3 covers 11 residues. The V end lost 8 bases, the J end lost 2 bases, and 7 bases lay between the germline ends. About this clone itself: Its antigen is currently unknown.

Some clones are missing from TCRdb's copy, which holds only in-frame ones; the method was immunoSEQ multiplex PCR. The sample yields 80,000 to 100,000 clones, around 81% seen once. The sequence was collected from a human donor with classical Hodgkin lymphoma. The V gene is TRBV10-3, the J gene TRBJ2-7; TRBD2 is a possible D gene (5 bases). The input for sequencing was peripheral blood mononuclear cells (PBMCs), taken before the second cycle of nivolumab. The CDR3 reads CAILGAYEQYF. CDR3 nucleotides: TGTGCCATCCTCGGGGCCTACGAGCAGTACTTC.